What follows describes a single T cell receptor beta chain. The antigen is undetermined. Germline values: CDR1 LNHDA, CDR2 SQIVND (reference sequence). Trimming at V came to 3 bases and at J to 4 bases, leaving 9 bases not matched to a gene. This CDR3 has 16 amino acids. Caucasian adults residing in Nashville, Tennessee made up all the donors. Samples left unsorted employed some 95 million PBMCs for genomic DNA. This specimen comes from a study of shared clonotypes between healthy human individuals. Study details: The cohort had two women and three men, ages 18 to 49.

Study-wide findings and caveats: In having few donors, the study represented limited genetic and exposure-history diversity.

Assay used: immunoSEQ multiplex PCR; TCRdb lists only in-frame clones, some missing. The table has fewer than 650,000 clones, about 82% seen once. The source of this sequence is a woman aged 40 to 49 in good health. Some clones in this sample may be carry-over from other donors' samples. Specimen: PBMCs. J is TRBJ2-3 and V is TRBV19; 8 positions match TRBD2. CDR3 amino acids: CASSMITGGWADTQYF. CDR3 nucleotides: TGTGCCAGTAGTATGATTACGGGAGGGTGGGCAGATACGCAGTATTTT.